The 4 T cell receptor beta chains below were found in one sample sequenced in a study of blood T cell repertoires in COVID-19. Sequencing was performed with immunoSEQ multiplex PCR; in TCRdb, only in-frame clones are kept and a portion is missing. Of approximately 260,000 clones in the sample, roughly 87% were seen once. Sequences were obtained from PBMCs or T cells enriched from blood (not recorded which). Receptors originate from a woman aged 25 to 39 with acute COVID-19.

The rearrangement links TRBV27 to TRBJ2-7; TRBD2 matches at 9 bases. The germline CDR1 and CDR2 sequences are MNHEY and SMNVEV (reference sequence). This CDR3 comprises 15 residues. V was pared by 7 bases and J by 2 bases, with 9 bases of the junction left unmatched. The CDR3 sequence is CASTSSGTYTYEQYF. The CDR3 bases are TGTGCCAGCACCTCTAGCGGGACTTACACCTACGAGCAGTACTTC.

In this sample, this clone turned up once. The chain is built from TRBV7-8 and TRBJ2-3; D may be TRBD2 (6 bases). Germline V gene data show CDR1 as SGHVS and CDR2 as FQNEAQ. The CDR3 totals 17 residues. Trimming cost V 8 bases and J 0 bases, with 21 bases left between them. CDR3 in DNA: TGTGCCAGCGGCAATATTCTGGCGGGAACTAGCACAGATACGCAGTATTTT. It translates to CASGNILAGTSTDTQYF. Variable domain in full (rest from reference TRBV7-8 and TRBJ2-3): GAGVSQSPRYKVAKRGQDVALRCDPISGHVSLFWYQQALGQGPEFLTYFQNEAQLDKSGLPSDRFFAERPEGSVSTLKIQRTQQEDSAVYLCASGNILAGTSTDTQYFGPGTRLTVL.

The chain recombines TRBV5-5 with TRBJ2-2; D may be TRBD1 (6 bases). The germline CDR1 and CDR2 sequences are SGHKS and YYEKEE (reference sequence). This CDR3 has 16 amino acids. Between the trimmed V and J ends, which lost 0 bases and 4 bases, there was a span of 13 bases. The CDR3 DNA reads as TGTGCCAGCAGCTTGGGTACAGGGTCTCGCACCGGGGAGCTGTTTTTT. It is translated as CASSLGTGSRTGELFF.

This chain's CDR3 is CASSLETSQSAGELFF. Here the CDR3 DNA reads TGTGCCAGCAGCTTGGAGACTAGCCAATCGGCCGGGGAGCTGTTTTTT. The genes are TRBV5-4 and TRBJ2-2; TRBD2 matches at 7 bases. CDR1 and CDR2 from the germline V gene are SGHNT and YYREEE (reference sequence). J gave up 6 bases and V 0 bases, and 8 bases lay outside the gene matches. CDR3 length: 16 amino acids.